The present T cell receptor beta chain was sequenced within a study of regulatory T cells in long-lasting Graves disease (dated by TCRdb to the early 2020s). Looking at the study overall: Persistent Graves' disease was defined as antithyroid drug treatment for over 5 years with persistently positive TSH receptor autoantibodies. The study took place in China and was registered as a clinical trial. Patients with persistent Graves' disease were compared with patients with newly diagnosed Graves' disease using TCR sequencing and RNA sequencing of peripheral blood. Antithyroid drugs had been taken for 10 to 13 years on average by persistent Graves' disease patients in the clinical cohort. A total of roughly 33 samples underwent TCR sequencing: some 13 from persistent and 20 from newly diagnosed Graves' disease patients.

In the paper's terms, the time point label means: persistent/refractory GD, antithyroid drugs over 5 years with positive TRAb. For both TCR sequencing and RNA sequencing, RNA was extracted from PBMCs using TRIzol. The diagnosis of Graves' disease followed American Thyroid Association guidelines. The patients came from an endocrinology department in Xi'an, China. From each patient, around 9 milliliters of peripheral blood was collected into an EDTA anticoagulant tube. Ficoll Paque Plus density gradient separation was used to isolate PBMCs, and no additional T cell sorting was done. An Agilent 2100 Bioanalyzer and agarose gel were used to assess RNA quality, and a NanoDrop 2000 was used to measure RNA concentration. CDR1 SGHRS and CDR2 YFSETQ are derived from the germline V gene. Trimmed from V: 2 bases; trimmed from J: 0 bases; junction bases lacking a gene match: 3. There are 16 amino acids in the CDR3, from cysteine to phenylalanine inclusive. Here the CDR3 DNA is all that survives: 48 bases in frame from base 1.

The library was made by multiplex PCR. TCRdb records Illumina HiSeq 4000 as the sequencer. iRepertoire HTBI primers and Arm-PCR amplification of CDR3 regions were used to construct TCR beta libraries. Before sequencing, the PCR products went through gel purification. The paper's data handling went like this. A total of fewer than 70 TRBV and under 15 TRBJ segments were identified across samples and were used for gene usage analysis of CDR3 amino acid clonotypes. COPE and FqMerger were used to merge filtered high-quality paired reads into contigs. BLAST was used to align contigs to IMGT TRBV, TRBD and TRBJ reference genes, and CDR3 was defined according to IMGT. Highly expanded clones were defined as clonotypes with a frequency above 0.1%. Shannon entropy served as the measure of repertoire diversity, while the Gini coefficient captured V-J evenness. A clonotype was considered public if more than one individual shared it. TCRdb reprocessing: public reads trimmed at Q25 with fastp, clones called with MiXCR, in-frame beta chains kept. Every distinct CDR3 protein forms one entry, paired with its most common genes and DNA. The authors' filters were not applied to this entry. The sample data list 350,000 to 450,000 distinct CDR3 sequences, and about 23% of these were observed just once. Of the sample, around 30% falls within the top ten clones.

This clonotype was counted only a few times. It lacks a known antigen. No base quality values were provided; no much bigger clone lies one nucleotide off. Results the study describes overall, beyond this receptor: The small sample size was acknowledged by the authors as a limitation that may reduce accuracy. Sequencing and analysis were limited to the TCR beta chain. Only peripheral blood was studied, because thyroid tissue, the primary lesion, was inaccessible. Persistent disease showed preferential use of TRBV28, TRBJ1-2 and TRBJ2-5, whereas newly diagnosed disease favored TRBV20-1 and TRBJ2-1. Persistent patients shared more public clonotypes among themselves (around 3,000) than newly diagnosed patients did (over 950). Lower TCR Shannon entropy and fewer highly expanded clones were observed in persistent Graves' disease patients than in newly diagnosed patients, which suggested clonal expansion.

This clonotype was obtained from a middle-aged woman with Graves disease. Donor details come from another sample of the same person, matched by shared clones. Material: peripheral blood mononuclear cells (PBMCs), obtained when the disease was refractory, from a patient treated with antithyroid drugs. Rearrangement joined TRBV5-1 to TRBJ2-2, with 8 junctional bases fitting TRBD1. CDR3 protein: CASSFRQGPNTGELFF. The nucleotides are TGCGCCAGCAGCTTTAGACAGGGGCCGAACACCGGGGAGCTGTTTTTT.